This TCR beta chain was observed in a study of beta chain features in type 1 diabetes. Study-wide context: Analysis included around 99,000,000 sorted cells drawn from all samples.

Investigators reverse transcribed all isolated RNA, so they sequenced expressed TCRB transcripts. Clones were read by immunoSEQ multiplex PCR, and TCRdb kept only the in-frame ones, dropping some. The sample consists of roughly 14,000 clones, approximately 40% of them appearing once. The single heparinised draw taken from each donor contained about 100 mL of blood on average. Between the trimmed V and J ends, which lost 0 bases and 2 bases, there was a span of 11 bases. This CDR3 spans 16 amino acids. Germline loops: CDR1 LGHNA, CDR2 YSLEER. Study-wide points: Shortening that was moderate but significant affected the TCRB CDR3s of Type 1 diabetes patients in all four CD4+ subsets. Whether HLA type affects TCRB rearrangement stayed undetermined in the present work.

This clone turned up a few times. Antigen specificity is unknown. The sequence derives from a woman aged 40 to 55 in good health. Sequences were obtained from stem cell memory CD4+ T cells from blood. This chain joins TRBV4-3 and TRBJ2-1, with D perhaps matching TRBD1 (5 bases). CDR3 amino acids: CASSQDGAYPYNEQFF. The CDR3 bases are TGCGCCAGCAGCCAAGATGGGGCTTACCCCTACAATGAGCAGTTCTTC.